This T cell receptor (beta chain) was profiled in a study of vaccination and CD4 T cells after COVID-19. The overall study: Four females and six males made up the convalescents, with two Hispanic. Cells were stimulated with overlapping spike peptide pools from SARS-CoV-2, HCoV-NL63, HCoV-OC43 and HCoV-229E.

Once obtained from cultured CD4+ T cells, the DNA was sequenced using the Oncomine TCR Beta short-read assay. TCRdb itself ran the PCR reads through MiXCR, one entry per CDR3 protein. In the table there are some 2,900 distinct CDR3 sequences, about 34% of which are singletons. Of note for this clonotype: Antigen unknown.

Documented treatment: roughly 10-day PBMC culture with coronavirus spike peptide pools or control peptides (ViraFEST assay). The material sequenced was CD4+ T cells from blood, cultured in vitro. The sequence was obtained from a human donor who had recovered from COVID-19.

DNA of the CDR3: TGTGCCAGCATCTCAATCGGGGGGACGAACACTGAAGCTTTCTTT. Amino acid sequence: CASISIGGTNTEAFF. The chain employs TRBV27 and TRBJ1-1; possible D gene TRBD1, 5 bases. CDR3 length: 15 residues. Deletions cut 7 bases from V and 1 base from J, with 16 bases between. Germline V gene data show CDR1 as MNHEY and CDR2 as SMNVEV (reference sequence).